The TCR beta chain under discussion was sequenced for a study of T cell changes during pregnancy in multiple sclerosis (dated by TCRdb to the late 2010s). With respect to the entire study: Changes in the T cell repertoire over the course of pregnancy were examined in this study in women with multiple sclerosis.

As concerns this clone: The antigen it recognizes is unknown. One base away there is no much larger clone; base qualities are not given.

Library method: the immunoSEQ multiplex PCR assay. Not all clones reach the TCRdb copy of this immuneACCESS table, which keeps in-frame sequences only. Checked studies attribute under half of the gap to unresolved V genes and leave the rest unexplained. This sample comprises 65,000 to 80,000 clones, over 85% of them detected only once. 0.21% of the sample goes to the ten largest clones. Here V drops 6 bases and J drops 5 bases, and the junction holds 8 bases not matched to any gene. Per the germline V gene, MNHEY is the CDR1 and SVGAGI is the CDR2. The CDR3 holds 15 amino acids from the cysteine to the phenylalanine. Only CDR3 DNA remains: 45 bases, in frame from the first base.

The clonotype comes from a female donor with multiple sclerosis, enrolled in a pregnancy study. The chain links TRBV6-5 with TRBJ1-4, with 8 bases in between that match TRBD1. This sample comprised CD4+ T cells from peripheral blood mononuclear cells, obtained before pregnancy. The nucleotide sequence is given as TGTGCCAGCAGCCGAACAGGGGGTAAAAATGAAAAACTGTTTTTT. It is translated as CASSRTGGKNEKLFF.